These 26 T cell receptor beta chains share one sample of origin, sequenced in a study of shared clonotypes between healthy human individuals. The repertoire was sequenced with immunoSEQ multiplex PCR; TCRdb's copy has only in-frame clones and lacks some. The table shows under 1,100,000 clones, with approximately 70% occurring only once. The material sequenced was memory CD4+ T cells sorted from blood. Subset described: CD45RA-negative fraction. These receptors were obtained from a man aged 18 to 29 in good health.

This clone was seen repeatedly, ten times or more. This chain uses TRBV6-5 with TRBJ2-3, with no clear D. The V end lost 5 bases, the J end lost 0 bases, and 9 bases lay between the germline ends. CDR3 length equals 14 residues. Germline CDR1 is MNHEY and CDR2 is SVGAGI. CDR3 sequence: CASSPFASTDTQYF. CDR3 sequence (DNA): TGTGCCAGCAGTCCTTTTGCTAGCACAGATACGCAGTATTTT.

J is TRBJ2-7 and V is TRBV6-6; TRBD2 matches at 7 bases. Germline V CDR1 and CDR2: MNHNY, SVGAGI (reference sequence). V lost 7 bases and J lost 1; bases outside the gene matches: 10. The CDR3 has 15 amino acids. The CDR3 nucleotides read TGTGCCAGCATCGCCACGACTAGCTTGTCCTACGAGCAGTACTTC. Residues: CASIATTSLSYEQYF.

This clone appeared once. This chain joins TRBV11-2 and TRBJ2-7; either TRBD1 or TRBD2 may supply D (6 bases each). Germline CDR1 SGHAT, CDR2 FQNNGV. Trimming cost V 5 bases and J 0 bases, with 11 bases left between them. The CDR3 is 14 residues long. The CDR3 loop is CASSLGGHSYEQYF. CDR3 sequence (DNA): TGTGCCAGCAGCCTAGGGGGGCACTCCTACGAGCAGTACTTC. The whole variable domain, filled in from reference TRBV11-2 and TRBJ2-7, reads EAGVAQSPRYKIIEKRQSVAFWCNPISGHATLYWYQQILGQGPKLLIQFQNNGVVDDSQLPKDRFSAERLKGVDSTLKIQPAKLEDSAVYLCASSLGGHSYEQYFGPGTRLTVT.

The rearrangement uses TRBV5-1 and TRBJ2-3, with 7 bases fitting TRBD1. After removal of 0 bases from V and 1 base from J, the junction contained 8 bases not matched to a gene. The CDR3 totals 17 residues. The germline V gene has CDR1 SGHRS and CDR2 YFSETQ. The CDR3 protein is CASSLDPRGQGTDTQYF. Here the CDR3 DNA reads TGCGCCAGCAGCTTGGACCCGAGGGGGCAGGGCACAGATACGCAGTATTTT. Full variable domain (remainder filled in from reference TRBV5-1 and TRBJ2-3): KAGVTQTPRYLIKTRGQQVTLSCSPISGHRSVSWYQQTPGQGLQFLFEYFSETQRNKGNFPGRFSGRQFSNSRSEMNVSTLELGDSALYLCASSLDPRGQGTDTQYFGPGTRLTVL.

As concerns this clone: Other nucleotide sequences from this sample produce the same CDR3. The CDR3 DNA sequence: TGTGCCAGCAGCTTAAGCCCCTACGAGCAGTACTTC. Translation: CASSLSPYEQYF. The chain has TRBV11-1 and TRBJ2-7; D call uncertain. Germline assignment: CDR1 SGHAT and CDR2 FQDESV (reference sequence). V gave up 2 bases and J gave up 2 bases, with 4 bases separating them. This CDR3 has 12 residues.

The rearrangement joins TRBV28 to TRBJ1-6, with 8 nucleotides matching TRBD1. The CDR3 is made up of 13 amino acids. Per the germline V gene, CDR1 is MDHEN and CDR2 is SYDVKM. Trimming took 7 bases from V and 9 from J; bases not matched to a gene: 5. The DNA of the CDR3 is TGTGCCAGCACCACTACAGGGGGTTCACCCCTCCACTTT. Translation: CASTTTGGSPLHF.

This chain uses TRBV11-2 with TRBJ1-6, with TRBD1 as a possible D gene (5 bases). Trimming shortened V by 5 bases and J by 7 bases, and 15 bases separated the two germline ends. The germline gives CDR1 SGHAT, CDR2 FQNNGV. The CDR3 covers 15 residues. The CDR3 loop reads CASSLGTGRNSPLHF. CDR3 DNA sequence: TGTGCCAGCAGCCTTGGGACTGGTCGAAATTCACCCCTCCACTTT.

J is TRBJ1-1 and V is TRBV5-1; D is unresolved. CDR1 SGHRS and CDR2 YFSETQ come from the germline V gene. V was trimmed by 7 bases and J by 4 bases, leaving 14 bases between them. CDR3 length equals 13 residues. CDR3 amino acids: CASYGSIGTEAFF. DNA for the CDR3: TGCGCCAGCTATGGTTCGATAGGCACTGAAGCTTTCTTT.

The chain joins TRBV2 to TRBJ2-1; 10 bases agree with TRBD2. Trimming at V came to 4 bases and at J to 10 bases, leaving 16 bases not matched to a gene. CDR1 is SNHLY and CDR2 is FYNNEI in the germline V gene. This CDR3 region has 17 residues. Written as DNA, the CDR3 is TGTGCCAGCAGTGGTAGCGGGGGGACCCTACCTACGAGGGAGCAGTTCTTC. Protein product: CASSGSGGTLPTREQFF.

This clone was seen only once. The J gene is TRBJ2-5, the V gene TRBV2, with 8 bases that match TRBD1. The CDR3 runs 15 residues. Germline V gene data show CDR1 as SNHLY and CDR2 as FYNNEI. The junction had 10 bases not matched to a gene; V was cut back by 5 bases and J by 5 bases. In DNA, the CDR3 is TGTGCCAGCAGTCCTGGGCAGGGGGCAGGGGAGACCCAGTACTTC. Translated, it gives CASSPGQGAGETQYF.

The CDR3 DNA reads TGCGCCAGCAGCCCTACTCCTGGGACAGGCTATGGCTACACCTTC. Translating it yields CASSPTPGTGYGYTF. The J gene is TRBJ1-2, the V gene TRBV4-1; 8 bases line up with TRBD1. The CDR3 loop spans 15 amino acids. V gave up 4 bases and J gave up 4 bases; unmatched junction bases: 8. Looked up from germline, CDR1 is MGHRA and CDR2 is YSYEKL.

Turning to this clone: A junction end diverges from the germline sequence, so it may reflect a read error. This chain links TRBV5-1 with TRBJ1-3; D unclear. The CDR3 spans 16 residues. The germline CDR1 and CDR2 sequences are SGHRS and YFSETQ. The CDR3 region is CASSSNAGADGNIIYF. The CDR3 bases are TGCGCCAGCAGCTCCAACGCAGGTGCGGATGGAAACATCATATATTTT.

V and J are TRBV15 and TRBJ2-5, with D perhaps TRBD2 (5 bases). The V end lost 3 bases, the J end lost 5 bases, and 16 bases lay between the germline ends. CDR1 and CDR2 (germline): LNHNV, YYDKDF (reference sequence). This CDR3 is 15 amino acids long. The CDR3 is CATSREPWRRETQYF. The CDR3 DNA sequence: TGTGCCACCAGCAGGGAACCGTGGCGGAGGGAGACCCAGTACTTC.

The chain joins TRBV11-2 to TRBJ2-7; no firm D call. Trimming cost V 6 bases and J 2 bases, with 14 bases left between them. The CDR3 consists of 14 residues. From germline, CDR1 is SGHAT and CDR2 FQNNGV. The CDR3 sequence is CASSPRAFTYEQYF. The DNA for the CDR3 is TGTGCCAGCAGTCCACGGGCCTTCACCTACGAGCAGTACTTC.

The chain uses TRBV10-1 and TRBJ2-7; TRBD1 agrees at 8 bases. The V gene's germline CDR1 is WNHNN and CDR2 SYGVQD (reference sequence). The CDR3 has 14 residues. Losses at the gene ends were 6 bases for V and 0 bases for J; bases not matched to a gene: 4. CDR3 DNA sequence: TGCGCCAGCAGCCGGACAGGGAGCTCCTACGAGCAGTACTTC. Its translation is CASSRTGSSYEQYF.

The rearrangement uses TRBV7-9 and TRBJ2-7; 8 bases align to TRBD1. Germline lookup yields CDR1 SEHNR and CDR2 FQNEAQ (reference sequence). The CDR3 length is 15 residues. V dropped 4 bases and J dropped 2; count of bases not matched to a gene: 7. The CDR3: CASSSGTGSTYEQYF. CDR3 DNA sequence: TGTGCCAGCAGCTCTGGGACAGGTTCAACCTACGAGCAGTACTTC.

The chain combines TRBV19 with TRBJ2-7; 9 bases align to TRBD1. CDR3 length: 13 amino acids. Losses at the gene ends were 8 bases for V and 5 bases for J; bases not matched to a gene: 7. Germline CDR1 LNHDA, CDR2 SQIVND (reference sequence). CDR3 loop: CASGDRDRNEQYF. The CDR3 coding sequence is TGTGCCAGTGGGGACAGGGATAGAAACGAGCAGTACTTC. The full variable domain, its missing parts supplied by reference TRBV19 and TRBJ2-7, is DGGITQSPKYLFRKEGQNVTLSCEQNLNHDAMYWYRQDPGQGLRLIYYSQIVNDFQKGDIAEGYSVSREKKESFPLTVTSAQKNPTAFYLCASGDRDRNEQYFGPGTRLTVT.

V usage is TRBV2 and J usage is TRBJ2-3, with 9 bases lining up with TRBD1. CDR1 and CDR2 from the germline V gene are SNHLY and FYNNEI. The CDR3 runs 16 residues. The junction had 7 bases not matched to a gene; V was cut back by 6 bases and J by 0 bases. CDR3 residues: CASRVPGQGSTDTQYF. The CDR3 bases are TGTGCCAGCAGGGTCCCGGGACAGGGTAGCACAGATACGCAGTATTTT. Combining the CDR3 with reference TRBV2 and TRBJ2-3 gives the whole variable domain EPEVTQTPSHQVTQMGQEVILRCVPISNHLYFYWYRQILGQKVEFLVSFYNNEISEKSEIFDDQFSVERPDGSNFTLKIRSTKLEDSAMYFCASRVPGQGSTDTQYFGPGTRLTVL.

This chain connects TRBV2 to TRBJ1-6; 7 bases agree with TRBD1. Germline V gene lookup returns CDR1 SNHLY and CDR2 FYNNEI. V gave up 7 bases and J gave up 9 bases; unmatched junction bases: 9. The CDR3 length is 14 residues. The CDR3 protein is CASTKRDSGSPLHF. CDR3 DNA: TGTGCCAGCACGAAACGGGACAGCGGTTCACCCCTCCACTTT.

This clone was found once. The chain is built from TRBV5-4 and TRBJ2-1; weak D call: TRBD2 (5 bases). Trimming took 0 bases from V and 9 from J, leaving 19 bases between them. The CDR3 runs to 16 residues. CDR1 and CDR2 from the germline V gene are SGHNT and YYREEE (reference sequence). The CDR3 bases are TGTGCCAGCAGCTTGGCTATGGACTGGTCCATTTTTGAGCAGTTCTTC. It translates to CASSLAMDWSIFEQFF.

V gene TRBV6-5 combines with J gene TRBJ1-1; 7 bases agree with TRBD1. Germline V gene data show CDR1 as MNHEY and CDR2 as SVGAGI. Trimming removed 2 bases from V and 4 bases from J; junction bases left unmatched: 4. This CDR3 contains 14 residues. CDR3 nucleotides: TGTGCCAGCAGTTACCCCGACAGGGTCACTGAAGCTTTCTTT. This codes for CASSYPDRVTEAFF.

The J gene is TRBJ1-2, the V gene TRBV10-3; D uncertain. The CDR3 has 15 amino acids. Germline assignment: CDR1 ENHRY and CDR2 SYGVKD. The V end lost 0 bases, the J end lost 0 bases, and 8 bases lay between the germline ends. The CDR3 region is CAISESRSANYGYTF. CDR3 sequence (DNA): TGTGCCATCAGTGAGTCGAGGTCGGCTAACTATGGCTACACCTTC.

As for this clone: This sample also contains other DNA sequences that code for the same CDR3. This chain uses TRBV5-1 with TRBJ2-3, with D hard to call. Germline V gene data show CDR1 as SGHRS and CDR2 as YFSETQ. The CDR3 has 13 amino acids. V dropped 4 bases and J dropped 1 base, with 7 bases sitting between them. CDR3 amino acids: CASSLPGTDTQYF. CDR3 nucleotide sequence: TGCGCCAGCAGCCTTCCAGGCACAGATACGCAGTATTTT.

This clone was found a few times. V usage is TRBV2 and J usage is TRBJ1-5; tentatively, D is TRBD1 (6 bases). The germline V and J ends were trimmed by 10 bases and 6 bases, with 13 bases remaining between them. CDR3 length equals 12 residues. Per the germline V gene, CDR1 is SNHLY and CDR2 is FYNNEI. CDR3 loop: CAKGTRGQPQHF. The CDR3 DNA reads TGTGCCAAAGGGACCAGGGGTCAGCCCCAGCATTTT. The entire variable domain, with the rest obtained from reference TRBV2 and TRBJ1-5, is as follows: EPEVTQTPSHQVTQMGQEVILRCVPISNHLYFYWYRQILGQKVEFLVSFYNNEISEKSEIFDDQFSVERPDGSNFTLKIRSTKLEDSAMYFCAKGTRGQPQHFGDGTRLSIL.

This clone came up once. V usage is TRBV10-1 and J usage is TRBJ2-7; 7 positions agree with TRBD1. The CDR3 spans 13 residues. V shed 4 bases, J shed 11 bases, and the junction held 11 bases outside the gene matches. Per germline, CDR1 WNHNN and CDR2 SYGVQD (reference sequence). In DNA form, the CDR3 reads TGCGCCAGCAGTGGATCTCGACAGGGATTAGAGTACTTC. It translates to CASSGSRQGLEYF.

The chain combines TRBV6-5 with TRBJ1-2; D unresolved. Trimming took off 2 bases at V and 1 base at J, with 8 bases between the two ends. Looked up from germline, CDR1 is MNHEY and CDR2 is SVGAGI. The CDR3 extends over 14 amino acids. Here the CDR3 reads CASSYLGINYGYTF. CDR3 sequence (DNA): TGTGCCAGCAGTTACCTAGGCATTAACTATGGCTACACCTTC.